These T cell receptor beta chains were read from a single sample in a study of shared T cell receptors in the human thymus. The assay was immunoSEQ multiplex PCR, and TCRdb's table has in-frame clones only and misses some. The sample lists approximately 490,000 clones, about 80% occurring once. A further study also used this sample, focusing on human thymus T cells.

The specimen was thymocytes. The receptors were sampled from a boy under two years old with a congenital heart defect. Each CDR3 is given with its conserved first and last residue. Fields, in order: clone size, D gene, J gene, V gene, CDR3 DNA, CDR3 protein. The D gene is left open where the match is weak. The size of a clone is reported for some rows only, either as once, few or many, or as a class for expanded clones.

>-|-|TRBJ2-1|TRBV6-4
TGTGCCAGCAGTGAAGGGAGTGCTGAGCAGTTCTTC
CASSEGSAEQFF
>-|TRBD2|TRBJ2-2|TRBV10-1
TGCGCCAGCAGCCATAGACTAGCGGGAGACACCGGGGAGCTGTTTTTT
CASSHRLAGDTGELFF
>-|-|TRBJ2-3|TRBV6-4
TGTGCCAGCAGTCGAGGAGAGAGCACAGATACGCAGTATTTT
CASSRGESTDTQYF
>-|TRBD1|TRBJ1-2|TRBV30
TGTGCCTTCGAGGACAGGGAAGGAGGTGGCTACACCTTC
CAFEDREGGGYTF
>-|-|TRBJ2-6|TRBV25-1
TGTGCCAGAGGGGGGACAGAAGAGGCTTCTGGGGCCAACGTCCTGACTTTC
CARGGTEEASGANVLTF
>-|-|TRBJ2-7|TRBV2
TGTGCCAGCCGCTCGGTTCCCTACGAGCAGTACTTC
CASRSVPYEQYF
>-|-|TRBJ2-4|TRBV12-5
TGTGCTAGTGGTTTGGGCAGGGCTGAGAACATTCAGTACTTC
CASGLGRAENIQYF
>-|TRBD1|TRBJ1-2|TRBV7-8
TGTGCCAGCAGCTTAGCTGACAGGGCCCACTATGGCGGCTACACCTTC
CASSLADRAHYGGYTF
>once|-|TRBJ2-7|TRBV13
TGTGCCAGCAGCTTAGGCAGGGGCGAGCAGTACTTC
CASSLGRGEQYF
>-|TRBD2|TRBJ2-1|TRBV5-4
TGTGCCAGCAGCTGCCCCGGACTAGCGGGAGTACACAGTGAGCAGTTCTTC
CASSCPGLAGVHSEQFF
>-|TRBD1|TRBJ1-4|TRBV7-9
TGTGCCAGCAGCGGACAGGGGGCTGATGAAAAACTGTTTTTT
CASSGQGADEKLFF
>-|-|TRBJ2-6|TRBV5-6
TGTGCCAGCAGCCTGAGAGGGGGCTCTGGGGCCAACGTCCTGACTTTC
CASSLRGGSGANVLTF
>-|-|TRBJ1-2|TRBV6-1
TGTGCCAGCAGTGTGCGGACAAGAGCTAACTATGGCTACACCTTC
CASSVRTRANYGYTF
>-|TRBD2|TRBJ2-7|TRBV27
TGTGCCAGCAGTCCCGGACGGGAGGGCACCTACGAGCAGTACTTC
CASSPGREGTYEQYF
>-|-|TRBJ1-1|TRBV19
TGTGCCAGTAGGCTCCCCCAGGAAAGGAACACTGAAGCTTTCTTT
CASRLPQERNTEAFF
>-|-|TRBJ2-7|TRBV11-2
TGTGCCAGCAGCCCGGGTCTAACAGGATTCCCCTCTCTGATCTACGAGCAGTACTTC
CASSPGLTGFPSLIYEQYF
>-|-|TRBJ2-7|TRBV28
TGTGCCAGCAAGAACCAAGGGGTAGAGCAGTACTTC
CASKNQGVEQYF
>-|TRBD2|TRBJ2-7|TRBV5-1
TGCGCCAGCAGCTTGGGGTACCTCACTAGCGGGAGGCCTAACGAGCAGTACTTC
CASSLGYLTSGRPNEQYF
>-|TRBD2|TRBJ2-7|TRBV12-5
TGTGCTAGTGGTCTCATGGGGGGACTAGCCTACGAGCAGTACTTC
CASGLMGGLAYEQYF
>-|-|TRBJ2-4|TRBV9
TGTGCCAGCAGCGTATCTCTTACAGGGGCCAAAAACATTCAGTACTTC
CASSVSLTGAKNIQYF
>-|-|TRBJ2-1|TRBV28
TGTGCCAGCAGTTGTAGCACCCCGAGCTCCTACAATGAGCAGTTCTTC
CASSCSTPSSYNEQFF
>-|TRBD2|TRBJ2-5|TRBV27
TGTGCCAGCGGCGGACTAGCGGGAGGGCCGGACGAGACCCAGTACTTC
CASGGLAGGPDETQYF
>few|-|TRBJ1-5|TRBV28
TGTGCCAGCAGTTTAAAACAGACTATCAATCAGCCCCAGCATTTT
CASSLKQTINQPQHF
>-|TRBD1|TRBJ2-7|TRBV5-4
TGTGCCAGCAGCTTGGGACAGGGGGCTGACTACGAGCAGTACTTC
CASSLGQGADYEQYF
>-|TRBD1|TRBJ1-1|TRBV14
TGTGCCAGCAGCCTCCGAGGGGGCTTAGGAGCTTTCTTT
CASSLRGGLGAFF
>few|-|TRBJ2-1|TRBV5-1
TGCGCCAGCAGCTTGGGTCGAGGGACAAGCTACAATGAGCAGTTCTTC
CASSLGRGTSYNEQFF
>-|-|TRBJ2-7|TRBV7-2
TGTGCCAGCAGCTTAGTAAGCGGGTTGAAATACGAGCAGTACTTC
CASSLVSGLKYEQYF
>-|-|TRBJ1-4|TRBV23-1
TGCGCCAGCAGTCACCCTCACAGGTCAACTAATGAAAAACTGTTTTTT
CASSHPHRSTNEKLFF
>-|TRBD2|TRBJ2-1|TRBV9
TGTGCCAGCAGCGTAGCAGGGCTAGCGGGAGACCATGAGCAGTTCTTC
CASSVAGLAGDHEQFF
>-|TRBD2|TRBJ2-5|TRBV29-1
TGCAGCGTTGAGGGACTAGCGGGAGGGGGACCCGAGTACGGGGGCCAAGAGACCCAGTACTTC
CSVEGLAGGGPEYGGQETQYF
>-|-|TRBJ2-7|TRBV6-1
TGTGCCAGCACCCGCGGGACAGTTCCTTCCTACGAGCAGTACTTC
CASTRGTVPSYEQYF
>-|-|TRBJ2-7|TRBV28
TGTGCCAGCACCCCGGCAGGTCGTTCCTACGAGCAGTACTTC
CASTPAGRSYEQYF
>-|-|TRBJ2-7|TRBV9
TGTGCCAGCAGCGTAGGCAGCCGGGACTCGACCTACGAGCAGTACTTC
CASSVGSRDSTYEQYF
>few|-|TRBJ2-7|TRBV5-1
TGCGCCAGCAGCGGACATGGGCCAAACTTCTCCTACGAGCAGTACTTC
CASSGHGPNFSYEQYF
>-|-|TRBJ2-3|TRBV5-1
TGCGCCAGCAGCGACCGGGACACCACCACAGATACGCAGTATTTT
CASSDRDTTTDTQYF
>-|-|TRBJ2-1|TRBV5-1
TGCGCCAGCAGCTTGAGCCGACCAAAGCTAAGCGGTAAATACAATGAGCAGTTCTTC
CASSLSRPKLSGKYNEQFF
>once|-|TRBJ1-1|TRBV5-6
TGTGCCAGCAGGGACTGTCGGGGGAACACTGAAGCTTTCTTT
CASRDCRGNTEAFF
>-|-|TRBJ2-7|TRBV6-1
TGTGCCAGCAGTGCCCGACAGGCCTCCTACGAGCAGTACTTC
CASSARQASYEQYF
>-|-|TRBJ1-2|TRBV19
TGTGCCAGTGGGGGGGGGCCCGATCACTATGGCTACACCTTC
CASGGGPDHYGYTF